This TCR beta chain was profiled in a study of spatial heterogeneity in lung cancer (dated by TCRdb to between 2018 and 2020). Turning to the overall study: Beta-chain transcripts were consistently detected in greater numbers than alpha-chain transcripts, which likely reflects a higher abundance of beta-chain transcripts. In tumor regions, TCR transcript counts showed a strong correlation with a T cell transcriptional module score derived from matched bulk RNA-seq. In the raw uncorrected reads, each unique combination of TCR and UMI appeared more than ten times on average. In non-small cell lung cancer, the study quantitatively compared TCR alpha and beta repertoires across several tumor regions, matched nontumor lung, and blood. Nonsynonymous mutation counts, determined by whole-exome sequencing of tumor tissue, were related to TCR repertoire features. At surgery, both alpha and beta chains were TCR-sequenced in approximately 210 tumor regions, fewer than 80 matched nontumor lung samples and around 50 PBMC samples. Findings and caveats that apply to the study as a whole: Estimated TCR-seq coverage of tumor T cells was only roughly 7% for alpha chains and about 14% for beta chains. Confirming at a functional level the hypothesis that regional TCRs recognize regional mutations was considered to require additional single-cell paired TCR alpha and beta sequencing. A correlation was observed between the number of expanded intratumoral alpha and beta TCRs and the tumor nonsynonymous mutation count. Counts of ubiquitous and regional expanded TCRs were found to correlate with counts of ubiquitous and regional nonsynonymous mutations, respectively.

The library was produced with 5' RACE. The reads were generated on a NextSeq 500. To allow correction of PCR and sequencing errors, the TCR library protocol tagged every TCR cDNA molecule with a unique molecular identifier. In the authors' own workflow: TCR identification, UMI-based error correction and CDR3 extraction were performed with Decombinator tools. Expanded TCRs were defined as those above a frequency of 2 per 1,000, corresponding to the top 1% of the tumor frequency distribution. Expanded tumor TCRs were classed as regional if statistically deemed absent (corrected P<0.05) from at least one tumor region, otherwise ubiquitous. Renyi diversity was calculated using the R vegan package after each repertoire was subsampled 100 times to 5,000 TCRs. To build CDR3 similarity networks, amino acid triplet string-kernel similarity was used, and CDR3s were connected when their pairwise similarity was above 0.82. The public reads were reprocessed in TCRdb via fastp at Q25 and MiXCR, keeping in-frame beta chains. Each record represents a unique CDR3 protein, reported with the most common genes and DNA among its rows. The V and J calls, along with clone size, are taken from TCRdb and not from the paper's own processing. The sample profile shows several thousand distinct CDR3 sequences; 4.5% to 6% of them were found once. The ten largest account for about 24% of the sample.

The label giving this sample's time point can be read as: sample taken at primary tumor resection. Samples were obtained from about 75 patients with early-stage, untreated non-small cell lung cancer from the lung TRACERx cohort. Without any cell sorting, TCR sequencing was performed on whole RNA extracted either from tumor and nontumor lung tissue or from cryopreserved PBMC samples. Patients were selected for TCR sequencing only if sufficient RNA was available from at least two tumor regions. Tumor and adjacent nontumor lung specimens were reviewed by a lung pathologist before selection. Compared with the rest of its sample, this clonotype is medium-sized (0.01 to 0.1%). This clone's antigen is unknown. Base-call qualities are not available, and no considerably larger clone is one nucleotide away. V is reduced by 6 bases and J by 3 bases, leaving a spacing of 12 bases between them. From a lookup of the germline V gene, CDR1 and CDR2 are SGHRS and YFSETQ. The CDR3 spans 13 residues, from the cysteine through the phenylalanine. Of the read, only the CDR3 DNA is kept; its 39 bases are in frame from base 1.

This TCR was recovered from a male donor with early-stage non-small cell lung cancer. The sequence is built from TRBV5-1 and TRBJ1-1; a tentative D call is TRBD1 (6 bases match). This specimen was lung tumor tissue, taken at surgery. The CDR3 has the sequence CASTQRGDTEAFF. The DNA sequence is given as TGCGCCAGCACCCAGAGGGGGGACACTGAAGCTTTCTTT.